The 27 T cell receptor beta chains in this list originate from one sample, sequenced in a study of blood T cells in healthy people across ages. The use of a sample-barcoded 5' primer and a J-beta primer mix characterized a second PCR of about 6 to 11 cycles. TCRdb redid the calling of the 5' RACE reads with MiXCR, one entry per CDR3 protein. The data hold 1 million or so distinct CDR3 sequences, with more than 40% observed a single time. The specimen was blood. The source of these receptors is a woman aged 60 to 75 in good health.

This clonotype was detected only once. A much larger clone is a single base away; this may be a read error. The gene calls are TRBV27 and TRBJ2-5; TRBD2 aligns across 13 bases. The V gene's germline CDR1 is MNHEY and CDR2 SMNVEV (reference sequence). After removal of 4 bases from V and 11 bases from J, the junction contained 16 bases not matched to a gene. CDR3 size: 17 residues. The CDR3 loop is CASSSIGLAGVTNEQYF. CDR3 nucleotides: TGTGCCAGCAGTTCAATCGGACTAGCGGGAGTAACGAATGAGCAGTACTTC.

This clonotype was recorded a few times. V and J are TRBV10-3 and TRBJ2-3; D may be TRBD1 (5 bases). CDR3 length: 14 amino acids. Trimming removed 10 bases from V and 0 bases from J, with 14 bases in between. Per the germline V gene, CDR1 is ENHRY and CDR2 is SYGVKD. CDR3 bases: TGTGCCACAACAGGAACTACTAGCACAGATACGCAGTATTTT. This encodes CATTGTTSTDTQYF.

J is TRBJ2-1 and V is TRBV20-1, with 9 bases lining up with TRBD2. Germline V gene data show CDR1 as DFQATT and CDR2 as SNEGSKA (reference sequence). The CDR3 has 14 residues. The trim removed 6 bases at V and 4 bases at J, leaving 7 bases unmatched. The CDR3 DNA follows: TGCAGTGCATTACTAGCGGGTATTTACAATGAGCAGTTCTTC. Translated, it gives CSALLAGIYNEQFF.

This clonotype appeared a few times. The CDR3 loop reads CASRTTSGIDEQYF. CDR3 in DNA: TGTGCCAGCAGAACAACTAGCGGGATAGACGAGCAGTACTTC. The rearrangement joins TRBV6-1 to TRBJ2-5; 10 bases fit TRBD2. With the DNA end fitting TRBJ2-7 better, the J assignment may be wrong. The germline V gene encodes CDR1 MNHNS and CDR2 SASEGT. CDR3 length: 14 residues.

The rearrangement uses TRBV6-5 and TRBJ1-5; tentatively, D is TRBD1 (5 bases). Germline CDR1 MNHEY, CDR2 SVGAGI. The V and J ends lost 2 bases and 0 bases respectively, with 17 bases between them. CDR3 length: 18 amino acids. The CDR3 protein is CASSYPPGRGYSNQPQHF. The CDR3 DNA is TGTGCCAGCAGTTACCCACCGGGGAGGGGTTATAGCAATCAGCCCCAGCATTTT.

This clonotype has ten or more counts. The chain recombines TRBV7-2 with TRBJ2-4; D call uncertain. The CDR3 spans 13 residues. Germline-derived CDR1 and CDR2 are SGHTA and FQGNSA. The V end lost 7 bases, the J end lost 5 bases, and 12 bases lay between the germline ends. In DNA form, the CDR3 reads TGTGCCAGCACCCTAAATACACAAAACATTCAGTACTTC. Amino acid sequence: CASTLNTQNIQYF.

This clonotype has a handful of counts. V gene TRBV10-3 combines with J gene TRBJ2-5; D gene unclear. The germline gives CDR1 ENHRY, CDR2 SYGVKD. The CDR3 consists of 14 residues. The V end lost 2 bases, the J end lost 1 base, and 8 bases lay between the germline ends. CDR3 coding DNA: TGTGCCATCAGTGAGAGCCCTTCCCAAGAGACCCAGTACTTC. Its protein product is CAISESPSQETQYF.

A single count supports this clonotype. The V gene is TRBV12-3 or TRBV12-4, the J gene TRBJ2-1; D gene unclear. The germline V and J ends were trimmed by 1 base and 9 bases, with 13 bases remaining between them. The CDR3 is 14 amino acids. CDR3 in amino acids: CASSLVTLGPEQFF. In nucleotides, the CDR3 is TGTGCCAGCAGTTTAGTGACTTTGGGTCCTGAGCAGTTCTTC.

The chain carries TRBV27 and TRBJ1-1; D perhaps matches TRBD1 (6 bases). Germline CDR1 MNHEY, CDR2 SMNVEV (reference sequence). V was trimmed by 0 bases and J by 3 bases, leaving 11 bases between them. This CDR3 is 15 amino acids long. CDR3 nucleotide sequence: TGTGCCAGCAGTTTATCTGGGGGCAGGGACACTGAAGCTTTCTTT. This sequence encodes CASSLSGGRDTEAFF.

The chain uses TRBV27 and TRBJ2-1; a possible D gene is TRBD2 (5 bases). Trimming removed 5 bases from V and 7 bases from J, with 9 bases in between. The CDR3 loop spans 12 amino acids. Per the germline V gene, CDR1 is MNHEY and CDR2 is SMNVEV (reference sequence). Written as DNA, the CDR3 is TGTGCCAGCAGTCCCTGGACTAATGAGCAGTTCTTC. The encoded protein is CASSPWTNEQFF.

This chain connects TRBV20-1 to TRBJ2-1, with 7 bases fitting TRBD2. Near its end, the DNA agrees better with TRBJ2-7, so the J call may be wrong. Germline-derived CDR1 and CDR2 are DFQATT and SNEGSKA (reference sequence). CDR3 length: 14 amino acids. CDR3 nucleotides: TGCAGTGCCTGGCGGGAGTTGGCCTACAATGAGCAGTACTTC. Its translation is CSAWRELAYNEQYF.

The J gene is TRBJ1-1, the V gene TRBV20-1; no firm D call. V dropped 5 bases and J dropped 2 bases, with 6 bases sitting between them. Germline assignment: CDR1 DFQATT and CDR2 SNEGSKA (reference sequence). The length of the CDR3 is 11 residues. CDR3 sequence: CSALSNTEAFF. CDR3 bases: TGCAGTGCTCTTAGTAACACTGAAGCTTTCTTT.

The rearrangement joins TRBV12-3 or TRBV12-4 to TRBJ1-1, with TRBD1 matching over 8 bases. The CDR3 spans 13 residues. V was pared by 6 bases and J by 5 bases, with 5 bases of the junction left unmatched. CDR3 coding DNA: TGTGCCAGCAGCAGGACAGGGAGGACTGAAGCTTTCTTT. It specifies CASSRTGRTEAFF.

This clonotype has more than one count but fewer than ten. The chain joins TRBV9 to TRBJ1-2; D gene ambiguous. The V end lost 7 bases, the J end lost 1 base, and 17 bases lay between the germline ends. Germline loops: CDR1 SGDLS, CDR2 YYNGEE. This CDR3 is 15 amino acids long. The CDR3 sequence is CASAPGEGFNYGYTF. In DNA, the CDR3 is TGTGCCAGCGCCCCAGGAGAGGGCTTTAACTATGGCTACACCTTC.

The V gene is TRBV15, the J gene TRBJ1-5; 7 nucleotides align to TRBD1. The J segment lost 9 bases and the V segment lost 5 bases, leaving 13 bases of the junction unmatched. CDR1 and CDR2 (germline): LNHNV, YYDKDF (reference sequence). The length of the CDR3 is 15 residues. The CDR3 nucleotides read TGTGCCACCAGCGGGGGGGACAGCTTGCATCGGCCCCAGCATTTT. Encoded protein: CATSGGDSLHRPQHF.

V is TRBV20-1 and J is TRBJ1-6; D is possibly TRBD1 (6 bases). V gave up 4 bases and J gave up 8 bases, with 12 bases separating them. The germline gives CDR1 DFQATT, CDR2 SNEGSKA (reference sequence). The CDR3 has 13 amino acids. The CDR3 DNA reads TGCAGTGCTATGAACAGGGCGCATTCACCCCTCCACTTT. Translating gives CSAMNRAHSPLHF.

The chain recombines TRBV30 with TRBJ2-1; D assignment may be TRBD1 or TRBD2 (5 bases each). The J call may be in error: the DNA end matches TRBJ2-7 better. CDR1 and CDR2 (germline): GTSNPN, SVGIG (reference sequence). The CDR3 sequence is 14 residues long. The CDR3 loop reads CAWRVEGSYEEQYF. The CDR3 bases are TGTGCCTGGAGGGTTGAGGGGTCCTACGAGGAGCAGTACTTC.

The chain has TRBV6-1 and TRBJ2-7; D not resolved. V lost 0 bases and J lost 4, with 10 bases in between. Germline-derived CDR1 and CDR2 are MNHNS and SASEGT. This CDR3 region has 14 residues. The CDR3 sequence is CASSEATSVYEQYF. The CDR3 coding sequence is TGTGCCAGCAGTGAAGCTACATCGGTATACGAGCAGTACTTC.

This sequence joins TRBV10-3 and TRBJ1-1; tentative D call: TRBD1 (5 bases). The CDR3 loop spans 13 amino acids. Germline CDR1 reads ENHRY; CDR2 reads SYGVKD. Trimming stripped 5 bases from V and 1 base from J, with 8 bases between. The CDR3 loop reads CAISYQGNTEAFF. In DNA form, the CDR3 reads TGTGCCATCAGTTACCAGGGGAACACTGAAGCTTTCTTT.

This clonotype is a singleton in its sample. The J gene is TRBJ2-7, the V gene TRBV24-1; 13 bases are a match to TRBD2. V dropped 4 bases and J dropped 7; count of bases not matched to a gene: 9. This CDR3 has 16 residues. The germline CDR1 and CDR2 sequences are KGHDR and SFDVKD. This CDR3 reads CATSETTSGRFREQYF. The CDR3 bases are TGTGCCACCAGTGAGACGACTAGCGGGAGGTTTAGGGAGCAGTACTTC.

About this clonotype itself: A single base separates this from a much larger clone, so it may be a read error. The chain employs TRBV29-1 and TRBJ2-1, with 7 nucleotides matching TRBD2. The CDR3 sequence is 17 residues long. The germline CDR1 and CDR2 sequences are SQVTM and ANQGSEA. Here the CDR3 reads CGASKSAGRQVGNEQFF. The CDR3 DNA is TGCGGCGCATCGAAGTCAGCGGGAAGACAAGTGGGCAATGAGCAGTTCTTC.

The chain joins TRBV7-9 to TRBJ2-7; 12 bases are shared with TRBD2. This CDR3 contains 17 residues. Germline-derived CDR1 and CDR2 are SEHNR and FQNEAQ (reference sequence). The junction had 13 bases not matched to a gene; V was cut back by 5 bases and J by 5 bases. DNA of the CDR3: TGTGCCAGCAGCCCCGACAGAGGACTAGCGGGATTTAACGAGCAGTACTTC. This sequence encodes CASSPDRGLAGFNEQYF.

The V gene is TRBV28, the J gene TRBJ2-3; D is unresolved. Germline V gene sequence: CDR1 MDHEN, CDR2 SYDVKM. V dropped 3 bases and J dropped 3 bases, with 13 bases sitting between them. CDR3 length equals 15 residues. In nucleotides, the CDR3 is TGTGCCAGCAGTTTCGGTCGGCTACGGACAGATACGCAGTATTTT. This encodes CASSFGRLRTDTQYF.

This clonotype was observed many times. The chain links TRBV12-3 or TRBV12-4 to TRBJ1-2; D ambiguous. Trimming cost V 3 bases and J 4 bases, with 3 bases left between them. This CDR3 has 11 amino acids. CDR3 coding DNA: TGTGCCAGCAGTTTGGGCTATGGCTACACCTTC. It specifies CASSLGYGYTF.

The V and J genes are TRBV3-1 and TRBJ1-2, with D perhaps matching TRBD1 (6 bases). Per the germline V gene, CDR1 is LGHDT and CDR2 is YNNKEL (reference sequence). The CDR3 extends over 15 amino acids. Trimming removed 0 bases at V and 8 bases at J, with 16 bases between. CDR3 sequence: CASSQDWGAPTGYTF. The CDR3, as DNA: TGTGCCAGCAGCCAAGACTGGGGGGCCCCGACGGGCTACACCTTC.

With respect to this clonotype: A junction boundary mismatches the germline segment, possibly from a read error. This rearrangement joins TRBV7-9 to TRBJ2-7, with D maybe TRBD1 (6 bases). The CDR3 contains 15 residues. Germline-derived CDR1 and CDR2 are SEHNR and FQNEAQ (reference sequence). The CDR3 DNA sequence: TGTGCCAGCAGCTTAGGGTGGGACATTGGCTACGGGCAGTACTTC. Protein product: CASSLGWDIGYGQYF.

This chain connects TRBV12-3 or TRBV12-4 to TRBJ2-5; D gene unclear. The CDR3 length is 12 residues. The V and J ends lost 6 bases and 5 bases respectively, with 10 bases between them. The CDR3 protein is CASRIGGETQYF. DNA for the CDR3: TGTGCCAGCAGGATAGGCGGCGAGACCCAGTACTTC.